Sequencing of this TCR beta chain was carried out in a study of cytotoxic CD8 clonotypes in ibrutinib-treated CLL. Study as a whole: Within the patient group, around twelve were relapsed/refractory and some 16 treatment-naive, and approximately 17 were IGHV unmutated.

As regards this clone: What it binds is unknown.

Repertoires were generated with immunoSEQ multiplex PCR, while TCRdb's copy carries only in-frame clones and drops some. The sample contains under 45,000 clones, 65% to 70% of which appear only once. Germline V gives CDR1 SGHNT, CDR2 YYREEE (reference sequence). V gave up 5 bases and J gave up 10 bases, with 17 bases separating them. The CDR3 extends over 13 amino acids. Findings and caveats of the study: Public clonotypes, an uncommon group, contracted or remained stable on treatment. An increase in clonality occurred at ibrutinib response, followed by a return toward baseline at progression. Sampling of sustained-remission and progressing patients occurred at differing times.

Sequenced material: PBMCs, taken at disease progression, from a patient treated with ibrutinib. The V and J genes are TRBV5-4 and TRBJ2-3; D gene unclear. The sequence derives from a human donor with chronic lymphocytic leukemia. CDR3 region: CASSYEPASPQYF. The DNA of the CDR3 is TGTGCCAGCAGTTACGAACCGGCCTCTCCGCAGTATTTT.